This TCR beta chain originates from a study of PD-1 blockade in mismatch repair-deficient tumors (dated by TCRdb to the late 2010s). At the level of the whole study: The trial enrolled 86 consecutive patients with more than ten mismatch repair-deficient cancer types between late 2013 and 2016, all previously treated and progressing. Tumor-associated T cell clones were tracked in the peripheral blood of patients responding to PD-1 blockade by deep sequencing of TCR CDR3 regions. Results the study describes overall, beyond this receptor: Clones residing in the tumor, which were often undetectable in blood before treatment, expanded quickly after pembrolizumab and then contracted, generally before radiologic responses.

The method was the immunoSEQ multiplex PCR assay. As stored in TCRdb, this immuneACCESS dataset retains in-frame rearrangements with V and J assigned. A fraction of the clones does not appear; measured against another copy, unresolved V genes explain less than half of the discrepancy, and the remainder lacks a known reason. This sample is represented by about 60,000 clones; around 89% of them were singletons. About 14% of the sample is held by the ten biggest clonotypes. For this clone: Its antigen specificity is not known. No per-base quality is available; no much larger clone lies one base away.

Mismatch repair deficiency in every enrolled patient was established by polymerase chain reaction or immunohistochemistry. TCR sequencing was carried out for three patients who responded to pembrolizumab therapy. Pembrolizumab PD-1 blockade was prospectively tested in advanced mismatch repair-deficient cancers, regardless of tissue of origin, in the phase II trial. Peripheral blood T cell samples were gathered serially, both before PD-1 blockade started and at multiple time points afterward. Blood sampling times were expressed in weeks after the first pembrolizumab dose. V is shortened by 8 bases, J by 3 bases, and the region joining them spans 22 bases. From its cysteine to its phenylalanine, the CDR3 spans 16 amino acids. The kept DNA is CDR3 alone, 48 bases in frame from the first base. Sequences MDHEN (CDR1) and SYDVKM (CDR2) are obtained from the germline V gene.

The sequences come from peripheral blood, collected 52 weeks after starting pembrolizumab. The origin of this receptor is an adult with mismatch repair-deficient cancer. The chain is made from TRBV28 and TRBJ1-2; no D segment can be confidently identified. For the CDR3, the sequence is CASALLGVRPDYGYTF. The DNA reads as follows: TGTGCCAGCGCCCTTCTGGGAGTTCGCCCGGACTATGGCTACACCTTC.